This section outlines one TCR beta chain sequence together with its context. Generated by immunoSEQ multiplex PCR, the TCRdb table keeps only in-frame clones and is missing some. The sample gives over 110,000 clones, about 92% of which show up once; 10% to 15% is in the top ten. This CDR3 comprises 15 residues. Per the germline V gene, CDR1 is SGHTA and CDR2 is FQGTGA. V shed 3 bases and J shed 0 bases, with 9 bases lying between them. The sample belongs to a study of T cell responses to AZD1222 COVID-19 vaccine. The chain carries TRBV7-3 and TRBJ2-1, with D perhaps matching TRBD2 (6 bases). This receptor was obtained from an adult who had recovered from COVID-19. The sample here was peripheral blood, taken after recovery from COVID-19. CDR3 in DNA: TGTGCCAGCAGCTTTGGTAGCGGCTCCTACAATGAGCAGTTCTTC. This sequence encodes CASSFGSGSYNEQFF.